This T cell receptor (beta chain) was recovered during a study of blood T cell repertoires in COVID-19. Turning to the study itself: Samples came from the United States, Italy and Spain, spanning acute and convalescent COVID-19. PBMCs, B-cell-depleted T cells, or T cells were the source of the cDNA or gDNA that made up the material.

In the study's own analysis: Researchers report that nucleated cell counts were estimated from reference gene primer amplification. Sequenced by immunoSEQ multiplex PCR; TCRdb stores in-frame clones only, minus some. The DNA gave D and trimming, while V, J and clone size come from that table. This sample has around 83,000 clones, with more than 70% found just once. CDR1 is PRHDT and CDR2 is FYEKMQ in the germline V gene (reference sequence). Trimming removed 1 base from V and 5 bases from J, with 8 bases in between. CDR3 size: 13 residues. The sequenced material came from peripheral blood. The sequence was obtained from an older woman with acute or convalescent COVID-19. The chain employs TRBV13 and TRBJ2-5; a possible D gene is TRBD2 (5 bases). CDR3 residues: CASSLEGGETQYF. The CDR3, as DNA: TGTGCCAGCAGCTTAGAAGGCGGGGAGACCCAGTACTTC.